This T cell receptor (beta chain) was sequenced for a study of identical twins. Study conclusions and caveats: Low generation-probability sequences were in excess among twin-shared out-of-frame alpha sequences. Reduced insertions were recorded for abundant cord blood beta clonotypes, with no such pattern in memory repertoires.

TCRdb itself ran the 5' RACE reads through MiXCR, one entry per CDR3 protein. Among over 250,000 distinct CDR3 sequences listed, more than 8% were seen once. This clonotype was seen at least ten times. The target antigen is unknown. The same data also went into a second study, on yellow fever vaccine responses in identical twins. From that study: Twin vaccine T cell responses reportedly seemed partly convergent, partly personalized.

The source material was CD8+ T cells sorted from blood. The clonotype originates from a woman between 18 and 29 years old in good health.

CDR3 DNA: TGTGCCAGCAGTGACCGTGACCACAATGAGCAGTTCTTC. Protein: CASSDRDHNEQFF. The V and J genes are TRBV6-4 and TRBJ2-1; D is unresolved. This CDR3 has 13 residues. Trimming shortened V by 2 bases and J by 5 bases, and 7 bases separated the two germline ends. Germline V gene sequence: CDR1 MRHNA, CDR2 SNTAGT.